These T cell receptor beta chains were read from a single sample in a study of beta chain features in type 1 diabetes. The assay was immunoSEQ multiplex PCR, and TCRdb's table has in-frame clones only and misses some. Of 500,000 to 700,000 clones listed, roughly 15% are singletons. The sample consisted of naive CD4+ T cells from blood. These receptors were collected from a man in his late teens or twenties in good health. CDR3s include the opening cysteine and the closing phenylalanine or tryptophan. D genes are given only for firm matches. Rows give clone size only sometimes, using once, few, many, or a class for an expanded clone.

TGCAGCGTTGCTGACAGGCCCACTGAAGCTTTCTTT CSVADRPTEAFF TRBV29-1 NA TRBJ1-1 NA
TGCGCCAGCAGCGCTACAGGGGCGAACATTCAGTACTTC CASSATGANIQYF TRBV4-1 NA TRBJ2-4 TRBD1
TGCGCCAGCAGTCCCAGGGGCACCGGGGAGCTGTTTTTT CASSPRGTGELFF TRBV23-1 NA TRBJ2-2 NA
TGTGCCAGCAGCCCCGGGACGGTAAACATTCAGTACTTC CASSPGTVNIQYF TRBV7-8 NA TRBJ2-4 NA
TGTGCCAGCTCACTTAGCGGGGGGCCCGGAGAGCAGTACTTC CASSLSGGPGEQYF TRBV18 few TRBJ2-7 TRBD2
TGTGCCAGCAGGCGGACCGGGACGGGCTCAACAACTAATGAAAAACTGTTTTTT CASRRTGTGSTTNEKLFF TRBV5-6 NA TRBJ1-4 NA
TGCGCCAGCAGCCAGGAGGGGAACTATGGCTACACCTTC CASSQEGNYGYTF TRBV4-1 NA TRBJ1-2 NA
TGTGCCTGGAGCCGTGACAGGGTCTCTGGAAACACCATATATTTT CAWSRDRVSGNTIYF TRBV30 NA TRBJ1-3 TRBD1
TGTGCCAGCAGTAGTACAGGTCACTCTGGAAACACCATATATTTT CASSSTGHSGNTIYF TRBV6-6 NA TRBJ1-3 NA
TGCGCCAGCAGCGTAGCTAGCGGGGGCTACAATGAGCAGTTCTTC CASSVASGGYNEQFF TRBV5-1 few TRBJ2-1 TRBD2
TGTGCCAGCAGACCCGGTGGTTTGGTCGTGCGTGAAGCTTTCTTT CASRPGGLVVREAFF TRBV25-1 few TRBJ1-1 NA
TGTGCCAGCAGATTAGACAGGGGGACCTACGAGCAGTACTTC CASRLDRGTYEQYF TRBV6-5 NA TRBJ2-7 TRBD1
TGTGCCATCAGTGAGTCTAGGGGTCCCACTGAAGCTTTCTTT CAISESRGPTEAFF TRBV10-3 NA TRBJ1-1 NA
TGTGCCAGCAGCTTAGCGAACAGGGGGCCGGTCGAGCAGTACTTC CASSLANRGPVEQYF TRBV7-2 NA TRBJ2-7 TRBD1
TGTGCCAGCTCCCGCAGCTCCGGCGATACGCAGTATTTT CASSRSSGDTQYF TRBV18 few TRBJ2-3 NA
TGTGCCAGCAGCTTTTTAGGGGTCCCCGGGGAGCTGTTTTTT CASSFLGVPGELFF TRBV7-3 NA TRBJ2-2 NA
TGTGCCAGCAGCGTAGGTGGAAGGGAGACTCTCTACGAGCAGTACTTC CASSVGGRETLYEQYF TRBV9 NA TRBJ2-7 NA
TGTGCCAGTCAAATTACCGGGACTAGCTCCTACAATGAGCAGTTCTTC CASQITGTSSYNEQFF TRBV19 NA TRBJ2-1 TRBD2
TGTGCCAGCAGCGGGAGCGGGGGCTCCACAGATACGCAGTATTTT CASSGSGGSTDTQYF TRBV9 NA TRBJ2-3 TRBD2
TGTGCCAGCAGGTCAGGGGTCCAAGAGACCCAGTACTTC CASRSGVQETQYF TRBV6-5 few TRBJ2-5 NA
TGCGCCAGCAGCCAAGCTCCCGTACGGGACAGGGGTTATGGCTACACCTTC CASSQAPVRDRGYGYTF TRBV4-3 NA TRBJ1-2 TRBD1
TGTGCCAGCAGTGACGGACAGGTGGTAGATACGCAGTATTTT CASSDGQVVDTQYF TRBV6-1 NA TRBJ2-3 TRBD1
TGTGCCAGCAGGCCCCTAGCAGGCTCCTACGAGCAGTACTTC CASRPLAGSYEQYF TRBV6-1 few TRBJ2-7 NA
TGTGCCAGCAGCGTAGGGCGCGCGGGAGGAACCTACAATGAGCAGTTCTTC CASSVGRAGGTYNEQFF TRBV9 few TRBJ2-1 TRBD2
TGCGCCAGCAGCCTAGGGACAGTCAACTATGGCTACACCTTC CASSLGTVNYGYTF TRBV5-1 NA TRBJ1-2 TRBD1
TGCAGTGTCGCGGGTTCTGGCTACACCTTC CSVAGSGYTF TRBV20-1 few TRBJ1-2 NA
TGTGCCAGCAGCTTGGGAGGCATCTATGGCTACACCTTC CASSLGGIYGYTF TRBV7-3 NA TRBJ1-2 NA
TGTGCCAGCAGTTCGACAGGGAAGGTGGAGACCCAGTACTTC CASSSTGKVETQYF TRBV25-1 few TRBJ2-5 TRBD1